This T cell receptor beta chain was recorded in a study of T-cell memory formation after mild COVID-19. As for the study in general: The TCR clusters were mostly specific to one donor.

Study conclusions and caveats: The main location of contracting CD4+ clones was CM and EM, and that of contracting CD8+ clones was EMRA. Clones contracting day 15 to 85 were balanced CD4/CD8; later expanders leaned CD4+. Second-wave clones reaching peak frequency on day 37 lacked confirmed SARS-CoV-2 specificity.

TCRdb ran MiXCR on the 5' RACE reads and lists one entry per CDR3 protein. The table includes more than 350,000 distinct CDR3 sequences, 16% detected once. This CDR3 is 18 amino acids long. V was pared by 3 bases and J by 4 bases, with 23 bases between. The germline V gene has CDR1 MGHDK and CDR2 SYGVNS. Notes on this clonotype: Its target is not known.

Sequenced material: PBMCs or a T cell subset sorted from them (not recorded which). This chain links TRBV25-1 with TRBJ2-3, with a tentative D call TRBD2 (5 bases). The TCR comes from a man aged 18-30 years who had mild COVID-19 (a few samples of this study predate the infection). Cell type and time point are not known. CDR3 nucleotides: TGTGCCAGCAGTGAGCAGAACCGGGATCTAGGTTCAGCAGATACGCAGTATTTT. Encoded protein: CASSEQNRDLGSADTQYF.